Listed here are 21 T cell receptor beta chains from one sample, sequenced in a study of blood T cell repertoires in COVID-19 (TCRdb year 2020). Libraries were constructed by the immunoSEQ multiplex PCR assay. The source is immuneACCESS, and TCRdb retained only in-frame sequences with V and J called. Part of the clones is not carried over; for the studies checked, unresolved V genes explain less than half of this, and the remainder is unexplained. In all, the sample holds a few hundred thousand clones, and less than 90% of those were seen once. The ten largest account for 6.8% of the sample. Sequenced: PBMCs or T cells enriched from blood (not recorded which). The receptors originated from a woman aged 40 to 49 who had recovered from COVID-19.

The chain has TRBV4-1 and TRBJ1-1, with TRBD1 identical over 10 bases. Looked up from germline, CDR1 is MGHRA and CDR2 is YSYEKL. The CDR3 extends over 16 amino acids. V lost 5 bases to trimming and J lost 5 bases; unmatched junction nucleotides: 11. The DNA of the CDR3 is TGCGCCAGCAGCAAACCGGGACAGGGGAGGGGGACTGAAGCTTTCTTT. Protein sequence: CASSKPGQGRGTEAFF.

The chain employs TRBV19 and TRBJ1-1; 7 nucleotides line up with TRBD1. Unmatched junction bases numbered 5, after V lost 5 bases and J lost 5 bases. The length of the CDR3 is 13 residues. Germline-derived CDR1 and CDR2 are LNHDA and SQIVND (reference sequence). The CDR3 region has the DNA TGTGCCAGTAGTGTCTACAGGGGTACTGAAGCTTTCTTT. Translation gives CASSVYRGTEAFF.

The J gene is TRBJ2-5, the V gene TRBV19; 10 positions match TRBD1. CDR1 and CDR2 from the germline V gene are LNHDA and SQIVND (reference sequence). This CDR3 comprises 14 residues. V lost 5 bases to trimming and J lost 7 bases; unmatched junction nucleotides: 7. CDR3 region: CASSQGTGEGTQYF. The DNA for the CDR3 is TGTGCCAGTAGTCAAGGGACAGGGGAAGGGACCCAGTACTTC.

This rearrangement joins TRBV28 to TRBJ2-2, with D unclear. The CDR3 extends over 11 amino acids. Germline loops: CDR1 MDHEN, CDR2 SYDVKM. V lost 8 bases to trimming and J lost 6 bases, with 7 bases between them. CDR3 sequence (DNA): TGTGCCAGCGGCCGGGCCGGGGAGCTGTTTTTT. Translation gives CASGRAGELFF.

The gene calls are TRBV19 and TRBJ2-7, with 13 nucleotides matching TRBD2. V was pared by 5 bases and J by 2 bases, with 6 bases of the junction left unmatched. Per the germline V gene, CDR1 is LNHDA and CDR2 is SQIVND (reference sequence). The CDR3 has 16 amino acids. Here the CDR3 DNA reads TGTGCCAGTAGTGCCTCCGGGACTAGCGGGACCTACGAGCAGTACTTC. The encoded protein is CASSASGTSGTYEQYF.

V is TRBV24-1 and J is TRBJ1-5; no definite D call. CDR1 is KGHDR and CDR2 is SFDVKD in the germline V gene. The CDR3 totals 18 residues. V gave up 0 bases and J gave up 4 bases, with 18 bases separating them. CDR3 bases: TGTGCCACCAGTGATTTGTGGATCGCGGGCGCATCTAATCAGCCCCAGCATTTT. This codes for CATSDLWIAGASNQPQHF.

This clone was seen only a few times. The chain employs TRBV7-3 and TRBJ2-3, with D hard to call. The CDR3 covers 14 residues. V was cut by 1 base and J by 6 bases, with 11 bases left in between. Germline loops: CDR1 SGHTA, CDR2 FQGTGA. This chain's CDR3 is CASSLNTAPDTQYF. CDR3 DNA: TGTGCCAGCAGCTTAAACACAGCCCCGGATACGCAGTATTTT.

This clone was detected many times. This chain links TRBV6-5 with TRBJ2-3; TRBD1 might be the D (5 bases). Germline lookup yields CDR1 MNHEY and CDR2 SVGAGI. The CDR3 extends over 14 amino acids. Trimming cost V 5 bases and J 2 bases, with 11 bases left between them. DNA for the CDR3: TGTGCCAGCAGTACTTTAGGGGTCACAGATACGCAGTATTTT. Protein: CASSTLGVTDTQYF.

This sequence joins TRBV11-2 and TRBJ2-7, with D tentatively TRBD1 (6 bases). Looked up from germline, CDR1 is SGHAT and CDR2 is FQNNGV. The germline V and J ends were trimmed by 6 bases and 4 bases, with 16 bases remaining between them. The CDR3 is made up of 14 amino acids. CDR3 nucleotide sequence: TGTGCCAGCAGAAGAGTACAGGGTAATTACGAGCAGTACGTC. It specifies CASRRVQGNYEQYV.

With regard to this clone: The identical CDR3 is also encoded by other nucleotide sequences in the sample. The V and J genes are TRBV11-2 and TRBJ1-4; D is unresolved. CDR1 and CDR2 from the germline V gene are SGHAT and FQNNGV. The CDR3 is 13 residues long. Deletions cut 5 bases from V and 8 bases from J, with 12 bases between. CDR3 DNA: TGTGCCAGCAGCCACCCCGGCGGGGAAAAACTGTTTTTT. This encodes CASSHPGGEKLFF. The complete variable domain, with remaining parts taken from reference TRBV11-2 and TRBJ1-4, reads EAGVAQSPRYKIIEKRQSVAFWCNPISGHATLYWYQQILGQGPKLLIQFQNNGVVDDSQLPKDRFSAERLKGVDSTLKIQPAKLEDSAVYLCASSHPGGEKLFFGSGTQLSVL.

The rearrangement uses TRBV30 and TRBJ2-7; 7 positions match TRBD1. V trimming: 0 bases; J trimming: 4 bases; junction bases outside the gene matches: 0. Per the germline V gene, CDR1 is GTSNPN and CDR2 is SVGIG (reference sequence). This CDR3 is 12 amino acids long. The CDR3, as DNA: TGTGCCTGGAGTGTACAGGGGTACGAGCAGTACTTC. It specifies CAWSVQGYEQYF.

The V call is TRBV24-1, the J call TRBJ2-1, with 8 positions matching TRBD1. The junction had 22 bases not matched to a gene; V was cut back by 4 bases and J by 6 bases. This CDR3 is 20 amino acids long. Germline V lookup: CDR1 KGHDR, CDR2 SFDVKD. In DNA, the CDR3 is TGTGCCACCAGTGAGCTTGATTTTGGTTCCGGGACAGGAGACTTCAATGAGCAGTTCTTC. As protein: CATSELDFGSGTGDFNEQFF.

This chain connects TRBV30 to TRBJ2-7, with 11 nucleotides matching TRBD2. CDR1 and CDR2 from the germline V gene are GTSNPN and SVGIG (reference sequence). The CDR3 has 14 amino acids. The junction had 6 bases not matched to a gene; V was cut back by 5 bases and J by 3 bases. The CDR3 DNA reads as TGTGCCTGGTCCCCCGGGACTAGCGGCTACGAGCAGTACTTC. Its translation: CAWSPGTSGYEQYF.

This clone was detected once. The chain uses TRBV5-4 and TRBJ2-2; 16 nucleotides agree with TRBD2. V shed 4 bases and J 7 bases; nucleotides not matched to a gene: 4. Germline V gene sequence: CDR1 SGHNT, CDR2 YYREEE (reference sequence). The CDR3 extends over 16 amino acids. CDR3 region: CASSPGTSGRGGELFF. DNA of the CDR3: TGTGCCAGCAGCCCGGGGACTAGCGGGAGGGGCGGGGAGCTGTTTTTT. Filled out from reference TRBV5-4 and TRBJ2-2, the complete variable domain reads ETGVTQSPTHLIKTRGQQVTLRCSSQSGHNTVSWYQQALGQGPQFIFQYYREEENGRGNFPPRFSGLQFPNYSSELNVNALELDDSALYLCASSPGTSGRGGELFFGEGSRLTVL.

The chain carries TRBV18 and TRBJ1-2; TRBD1 matches at 9 bases. There are 18 residues in the CDR3. Germline loops: CDR1 KGHSH, CDR2 LQKENI. The V segment lost 0 bases and the J segment 8 bases; nucleotides outside the gene matches: 16. This CDR3 reads CASSPPIGQGPYKAGYTF. DNA for the CDR3: TGTGCCAGCTCACCACCAATTGGACAGGGGCCTTACAAAGCCGGCTACACCTTC.

This clone is a singleton in its sample. V and J are TRBV19 and TRBJ1-3; no reliable D call. Germline V gene sequence: CDR1 LNHDA, CDR2 SQIVND (reference sequence). Trimming removed 5 bases from V and 0 bases from J, with 11 bases in between. This CDR3 region has 15 residues. CDR3 loop: CASSLREYSGNTIYF. The CDR3 coding sequence is TGTGCCAGTAGTCTCCGGGAATACTCTGGAAACACCATATATTTT.

The J gene is TRBJ1-2, the V gene TRBV24-1; 10 bases line up with TRBD1. J lost 5 bases, V lost 4 bases, and 6 bases had no gene match. This CDR3 has 15 amino acids. From germline, CDR1 is KGHDR and CDR2 SFDVKD. The DNA for the CDR3 is TGTGCCACCAGTGACCGGACAGGGGGTCTTTATGGCTACACCTTC. This codes for CATSDRTGGLYGYTF.

The chain has TRBV5-4 and TRBJ1-1, with D possibly matching TRBD1 (5 bases). Trimming removed 1 base at V and 4 bases at J, with 8 bases between. From germline, CDR1 is SGHNT and CDR2 YYREEE (reference sequence). The CDR3 runs 13 residues. CDR3 coding DNA: TGTGCCAGCAGCTTGTCCGGGGGCACTGAAGCTTTCTTT. This translates into CASSLSGGTEAFF.

This clone was seen only a few times. The rearrangement links TRBV5-1 to TRBJ1-1, with 8 bases aligning to TRBD1. This CDR3 spans 12 amino acids. CDR1 and CDR2 from the germline V gene are SGHRS and YFSETQ. J lost 8 bases, V lost 4 bases, and 4 bases had no gene match. CDR3 protein: CASSDRGWEAFF. The CDR3 DNA follows: TGCGCCAGCAGCGACAGGGGATGGGAAGCTTTCTTT. Combining the CDR3 with reference TRBV5-1 and TRBJ1-1 gives the whole variable domain KAGVTQTPRYLIKTRGQQVTLSCSPISGHRSVSWYQQTPGQGLQFLFEYFSETQRNKGNFPGRFSGRQFSNSRSEMNVSTLELGDSALYLCASSDRGWEAFFGQGTRLTVV.

V usage is TRBV6-5 and J usage is TRBJ2-5, with unresolved D. The CDR3 runs to 15 residues. V dropped 6 bases and J dropped 0 bases, with 14 bases sitting between them. Germline lookup yields CDR1 MNHEY and CDR2 SVGAGI. The CDR3 region is CASRWSTQNQETQYF. The CDR3 DNA reads TGTGCCAGCAGGTGGTCAACCCAGAACCAAGAGACCCAGTACTTC.

This clone turned up a few times. The chain uses TRBV6-5 and TRBJ2-1, with 13 bases fitting TRBD2. V lost 9 bases, J lost 3 bases, and 5 bases stayed unmatched. The CDR3 length is 15 residues. Per germline, CDR1 MNHEY and CDR2 SVGAGI. CDR3 region: CARGTSGTYYNEQFF. The CDR3 bases are TGTGCCAGGGGGACTAGCGGGACCTACTACAATGAGCAGTTCTTC.